This is a list of T cell receptor beta chains from one sample in a study of CD8+ T cells in alopecia areata. Here immunoSEQ multiplex PCR was the method, and the copy in TCRdb shows in-frame clones only, minus some. The table has 89,000 or so clones, roughly 51% seen once; the top ten hold around 5.7%. Sequenced sample: NKG2D-high CD8+ T cells sorted from blood. The receptors were sampled from a human donor with alopecia areata. Both conserved end residues are trimmed from each CDR3. A D gene is named only where the DNA matches it firmly.

J | V | D | CDR3
TRBJ2-5 | TRBV27 | TRBD2 | ASSFGAGGETQY
TRBJ2-5 | TRBV7-9 | . | ASSFPSRGPGETQY
TRBJ2-1 | TRBV28 | . | ASTPGLQYNEQF
TRBJ1-5 | TRBV15 | . | ATSRANQPQH
TRBJ2-5 | TRBV15 | TRBD1 | ATSPTGSGETQY
TRBJ2-7 | TRBV4-1 | . | ASSQVGRREQY
TRBJ1-1 | TRBV13 | . | ASSQPPTLRNTEAF
TRBJ2-1 | TRBV29-1 | . | SVMRRSYNEQF
TRBJ2-1 | TRBV7-2 | . | ASSLEGLVLGEQF
TRBJ2-3 | TRBV2 | . | ATYTDTQY
TRBJ2-2 | TRBV9 | . | ASSATAAGELF
TRBJ2-7 | TRBV5-6 | TRBD2 | ASSLAGTSGRPTYEQY
TRBJ2-7 | TRBV29-1 | . | SVVVPAHSYEQY
TRBJ2-7 | TRBV30 | TRBD2 | AWSGLAGAYEQY
TRBJ1-1 | TRBV27 | . | ASSSWVNTEAF
TRBJ2-7 | TRBV2 | . | ASRTSGTGQYEQY
TRBJ2-1 | TRBV29-1 | . | SAATTFDSPKGNEQF
TRBJ1-1 | TRBV7-3 | . | ASSSRFEKAF
TRBJ2-7 | TRBV29-1 | . | SVESGDLYEQY
TRBJ2-1 | TRBV5-1 | . | ASSLRREQF
TRBJ2-5 | TRBV7-9 | . | ASSTAASRPQETQY
TRBJ2-7 | TRBV6-5 | . | ASRGLGGEQY
TRBJ1-1 | TRBV15 | . | ATSSENTEAF
TRBJ2-1 | TRBV30 | . | AWNYGANEQF
TRBJ2-7 | TRBV29-1 | TRBD2 | SVDGGANEQY
TRBJ2-5 | TRBV28 | . | ASSLDRPLETQY
TRBJ2-1 | TRBV23-1 | . | ASGIPGQTAGPTYNEQF
TRBJ1-2 | TRBV29-1 | . | SVFDGLDYGYT
TRBJ2-7 | TRBV6-6 | TRBD2 | ASSSGDAYEQY
TRBJ2-3 | TRBV27 | TRBD2 | ASRTGGGGTTQY
TRBJ2-2 | TRBV4-1 | . | ASSHGQGVVGELF
TRBJ2-7 | TRBV4-1 | TRBD2 | ASSPGTSGSYEQY
TRBJ1-1 | TRBV2 | . | ASGRPGRNFEAF
TRBJ1-2 | TRBV27 | . | ASGGRGGYT
TRBJ2-4 | TRBV5-4 | TRBD1 | ASSLGTGTAENIQY
TRBJ1-1 | TRBV27 | . | ASSPITWATEAF
TRBJ1-2 | TRBV7-9 | . | ASSFPSEGESYGYT
TRBJ1-2 | TRBV7-9 | TRBD1 | ASSPGGGYGYT
TRBJ2-1 | TRBV29-1 | TRBD1 | SVSREQGISYNEQF
TRBJ2-7 | TRBV4-3 | . | ASSQAGQSYEQY
TRBJ2-7 | TRBV6-5 | . | ASSYSDTYEQY
TRBJ2-1 | TRBV28 | TRBD2 | ASSLPTAGSYNEQF
TRBJ2-1 | TRBV5-6 | . | ASSLASPHEQF
TRBJ2-7 | TRBV5-1 | . | ASSSWPLTYEQY